This T cell receptor (beta chain) was sequenced for a study of blood T cell repertoires in COVID-19. Study information: PBMCs, B-cell-depleted T cells, or T cells provided the cDNA or gDNA that made up the material.

V dropped 9 bases and J dropped 0; count of bases not matched to a gene: 4. The germline V gene has CDR1 LNHDA and CDR2 SQIVND (reference sequence). The CDR3 length is 14 residues. Profiled with immunoSEQ multiplex PCR; TCRdb holds only in-frame clones, not every one. The sample yields some 150,000 clones, roughly 87% seen once. The receptor's source is a woman in her 70s with acute or convalescent COVID-19. The V call is TRBV19, the J call TRBJ2-2, with 7 bases matching TRBD1. Sequenced sample: peripheral blood. Here the CDR3 reads CASIGTANTGELFF. The CDR3 DNA sequence: TGTGCCAGCATAGGGACAGCGAACACCGGGGAGCTGTTTTTT.